This T cell receptor beta chain emerged from a study of tumor and adjacent non-tumor tissue in lung cancer. No cell sorting was done before RNA was extracted from the tissue. Comment on this clonotype: A read error may be the cause here, since a much bigger clone is one base away.

The germline gives CDR1 MDHEN, CDR2 SYDVKM. The CDR3 extends over 16 amino acids. A modified ARM-PCR protocol with three rounds of nested PCR amplified TCRbeta. MiXCR, run by TCRdb on the multiplex PCR reads, gives a single entry per CDR3 protein. The table has under 140,000 distinct CDR3 sequences, 84% seen once. This TCR derives from a man aged 65 to 79 with non-small cell lung cancer. Sequenced: lung tumor tissue. The V and J genes are TRBV28 and TRBJ1-3; perhaps TRBD1 as D (6 bases). The CDR3: CASSLLGGTPRNTLYF. The CDR3 DNA reads as TGTGCCAGCAGTTTATTGGGGGGCACCCCGAGGAACACCTTATATTTT.